The TCR beta chain described here comes from a study of blood T cell repertoires in COVID-19. TCRdb keeps only in-frame clones here, not all; method: immunoSEQ multiplex PCR. The sample has around 430,000 clones, around nine tenths seen once; the top ten hold around 9.3%. The sequenced sample consisted of PBMCs or T cells enriched from blood (not recorded which). The source is a woman in her forties or fifties who had recovered from COVID-19.

DNA of the CDR3: TGTGCCACCACCCCCGCCAGGGTAAAGGGGAACACTGAAGCTTTCTTT. This sequence encodes CATTPARVKGNTEAFF. This rearrangement joins TRBV15 to TRBJ1-1; a weak D match, TRBD1 (5 bases). The CDR3 is made up of 16 amino acids. V was pared by 7 bases and J by 1 base, with 19 bases between. Germline V CDR1 and CDR2: LNHNV, YYDKDF (reference sequence).